Listed below are T cell receptor beta chains from one sample, sequenced in a study of regulatory T cells in long-lasting Graves disease. TCRdb reprocessed the multiplex PCR reads via MiXCR and lists one record per CDR3 protein. In the table there are 360,000 or so distinct CDR3 sequences, about 11% of which are singletons. The same sample was also used in a study of T cells in Graves' hyperthyroidism and ophthalmopathy.

Material: peripheral blood mononuclear cells (PBMCs), obtained at new diagnosis, from a patient treated with antithyroid drugs. These receptors all come from a woman between 18 and 30 years old with Graves disease. The CDR3 runs from the conserved cysteine through the conserved F or W. A D gene is named only where the DNA matches it firmly. Not every row has a clone size; where given, it reads once, few, many or a size class.

V	J	D	size	CDR3	DNA
TRBV4-1	TRBJ2-1	TRBD2	few	CASSQSLTSGQAEQFF	TGCGCCAGCAGCCAAAGTCTGACTAGCGGGCAGGCAGAGCAGTTCTTC
TRBV7-6	TRBJ2-5	-	-	CASSLGGVHETQYF	TGTGCCAGCAGCTTAGGTGGGGTACACGAGACCCAGTACTTC
TRBV27	TRBJ2-6	-	-	CASSPRGGRHFSGANVLTF	TGTGCCAGCAGTCCAAGGGGGGGTAGGCACTTCTCTGGGGCCAACGTCCTGACTTTC
TRBV19	TRBJ2-5	TRBD2	many	CASSKSGRSETQYF	TGTGCCAGTAGTAAGAGCGGGAGGTCAGAGACCCAGTACTTC
TRBV6-2/TRBV6-3	TRBJ2-6	-	few	CASSYMVPTPGANVLTF	TGTGCCAGCAGTTACATGGTCCCTACCCCGGGGGCCAACGTCCTGACTTTC
TRBV6-2/TRBV6-3	TRBJ2-1	TRBD2	many	CASSTPGLSGFF	TGTGCCAGCAGTACCCCGGGACTATCCGGATTCTTC
TRBV12-5	TRBJ2-3	TRBD1	many	CASGYSGTGPDTQYF	TGTGCTAGTGGATATTCCGGGACAGGGCCAGATACGCAGTATTTT
TRBV7-2	TRBJ2-7	-	many	CASSSHLDIPYEQYF	TGTGCCAGCAGTTCCCATTTGGACATCCCCTACGAGCAGTACTTC
TRBV7-8	TRBJ2-3	-	-	CASSFEAAGDTQYF	TGTGCCAGCAGCTTCGAGGCAGCCGGGGATACGCAGTATTTT
TRBV5-6	TRBJ2-4	TRBD1	few	CASSSPQGSKNIQYF	TGTGCCAGCAGCTCTCCACAGGGGTCGAAAAACATTCAGTACTTC
TRBV20-1	TRBJ2-2	TRBD2	many	CSASSGGDFTGELFF	TGCAGTGCGTCGAGCGGGGGCGACTTCACCGGGGAGCTGTTTTTT
TRBV2	TRBJ2-7	-	many	CATIRTPEDEQYF	TGTGCCACTATTCGGACCCCGGAGGACGAGCAGTACTTC
TRBV24-1	TRBJ2-3	-	many	CATATGGADTQYF	TGTGCCACCGCGACGGGCGGGGCAGATACGCAGTATTTT
TRBV11-2	TRBJ2-1	-	many	CASSLEGGDSYNEQFF	TGTGCCAGCAGCTTAGAAGGTGGGGACTCCTACAATGAGCAGTTCTTC
TRBV28	TRBJ2-3	-	many	CASSLLGRGGGTDTQYF	TGTGCCAGCAGTTTATTGGGCAGGGGCGGGGGCACAGATACGCAGTATTTT
TRBV6-5	TRBJ2-1	TRBD1	-	CASSYHGQGVWQFF	TGTGCCAGCAGTTACCATGGACAGGGGGTTTGGCAGTTCTTC
TRBV27	TRBJ1-1	-	many	CASSLSLRGNTEAFF	TGTGCCAGCAGTTTATCCCTACGGGGGAACACTGAAGCTTTCTTT
TRBV6-1	TRBJ1-2	-	few	CASLAAVNYGYTF	TGTGCCAGCCTCGCGGCGGTAAACTATGGCTACACCTTC
TRBV20-1	TRBJ1-2	-	-	CSAWGPSLYYGYTF	TGCAGTGCTTGGGGACCCTCTTTATACTATGGCTACACCTTC
TRBV24-1	TRBJ2-2	-	few	CATSDPLGGELFF	TGTGCCACCAGTGATCCCCTGGGGGGGGAGCTGTTTTTT
TRBV18	TRBJ1-3	-	many	CASSRTSSSGNTIYF	TGTGCCAGCTCACGGACTTCGAGCTCTGGAAACACCATATATTTT
TRBV29-1	TRBJ1-1	-	many	CSVEDRGGAGPGDTEAFF	TGCAGCGTTGAAGATCGCGGTGGGGCAGGCCCGGGGGACACTGAAGCTTTCTTT
TRBV20-1	TRBJ2-7	-	many	CSARLVPGQPSYEQYF	TGCAGTGCTAGATTGGTCCCAGGGCAACCTTCCTACGAGCAGTACTTC
TRBV28	TRBJ2-3	-	many	CASSYTGEGFSFLSTDTQYF	TGTGCCAGCAGCTATACAGGGGAGGGATTTTCCTTCCTTAGCACAGATACGCAGTATTTT
TRBV5-6	TRBJ2-1	-	-	CASSLGPPGSYNEQFF	TGTGCCAGCAGCTTGGGACCGCCAGGAAGCTACAATGAGCAGTTCTTC
TRBV9	TRBJ1-3	-	few	CASSAGVFSGNTIYF	TGTGCCAGCAGCGCGGGAGTTTTCTCTGGAAACACCATATATTTT
TRBV11-2	TRBJ1-1	-	few	CASSLEYRHEAFF	TGTGCCAGCAGCTTAGAGTACAGGCATGAAGCTTTCTTT
TRBV11-3	TRBJ2-1	TRBD2	many	CASSLGAWTSGPTYNEQFF	TGTGCCAGCAGCTTAGGGGCTTGGACTAGCGGGCCAACCTACAATGAGCAGTTCTTC
TRBV20-1	TRBJ2-7	-	-	CSARERDLNSYEQYF	TGCAGTGCTAGAGAGCGGGACTTAAACTCCTACGAGCAGTACTTC
TRBV6-2/TRBV6-3	TRBJ2-2	TRBD1	-	CASSFLGQGSGELFF	TGTGCCAGCAGTTTCCTGGGACAGGGATCCGGGGAGCTGTTTTTT
TRBV4-1	TRBJ1-1	-	many	CASSQDLAGLNTEAFF	TGCGCCAGCAGCCAAGATTTGGCAGGGTTGAACACTGAAGCTTTCTTT
TRBV14	TRBJ2-2	TRBD2	-	CASSLRRGFPTGELFF	TGTGCCAGCAGCTTACGGCGGGGGTTCCCCACCGGGGAGCTGTTTTTT
TRBV27	TRBJ2-7	-	many	CASSSPNREQYF	TGTGCCAGCAGTTCCCCGAACAGAGAGCAGTACTTC
TRBV2	TRBJ2-1	-	many	CASANGNEQFF	TGTGCCAGCGCGAATGGCAATGAGCAGTTCTTC
TRBV5-5	TRBJ2-4	-	-	CASSLTVSKNIQYF	TGTGCCAGCAGCTTGACCGTGTCCAAAAACATTCAGTACTTC
TRBV7-9	TRBJ2-7	TRBD2	-	CASSLFQLARFVGEQYF	TGTGCCAGCAGCTTATTCCAACTAGCGAGATTTGTAGGCGAGCAGTACTTC
TRBV7-9	TRBJ2-1	-	-	CASSLRDDGTEQFF	TGTGCCAGCAGCTTACGTGATGACGGGACAGAGCAGTTCTTC
TRBV11-2	TRBJ2-7	-	many	CASSLDGTLYEQYF	TGTGCCAGCAGCTTAGACGGGACTCTCTACGAGCAGTACTTC
TRBV12-3/TRBV12-4	TRBJ1-6	TRBD1	few	CATTPARGISYSYNSPLHF	TGTGCCACCACCCCGGCCAGGGGGATTTCTTACTCCTATAATTCACCCCTCCACTTT
TRBV7-3	TRBJ2-1	TRBD2	few	CASSPSPSGRAVQFF	TGTGCCAGCAGTCCTTCCCCTAGCGGGAGGGCCGTTCAGTTCTTC
TRBV28	TRBJ1-4	-	many	CASSPWNEKLFF	TGTGCCAGCAGTCCATGGAATGAAAAACTGTTTTTT
TRBV19	TRBJ2-1	-	few	CASSIRLGASYNEQFF	TGTGCCAGTAGTATAAGGTTAGGGGCTTCCTACAATGAGCAGTTCTTC
TRBV2	TRBJ2-7	TRBD2	-	CASSEGSGYYEQYF	TGTGCCAGCAGTGAGGGTAGCGGGTACTACGAGCAGTACTTC
TRBV29-1	TRBJ2-7	-	many	CSSREGYEQYF	TGCAGCTCCCGAGAGGGCTACGAGCAGTACTTC
TRBV11-3	TRBJ2-1	TRBD2	many	CASSPRIAGGSYNEQFF	TGTGCCAGCAGCCCTCGAATAGCGGGGGGTTCCTACAATGAGCAGTTCTTC
TRBV7-8	TRBJ2-2	TRBD2	many	CASSFRTSMAAGELFF	TGTGCCAGCAGCTTTAGGACTAGCATGGCCGCCGGGGAGCTGTTTTTT
TRBV3-1	TRBJ2-2	-	many	CASSQDGSGADSHTGELFF	TGTGCCAGCAGCCAAGATGGGAGCGGTGCGGACAGTCACACCGGGGAGCTGTTTTTT